This TCR beta chain was captured in a study of T cells expressing NK-cell markers. A note on this clonotype: Its specificity is unknown.

Study conclusions and caveats: The CD3+CD56-NKG2C+ fraction of a handful of donors was likewise dominated by these clonotypes. About 6 donors had dominant NKG2C+ clonotypes that comprised about 1.0-7.5% of their CD8+ T cells.

TCRdb re-analyzed the 5' RACE reads; it lists each CDR3 protein once, without DNA. The sample yields some 410,000 distinct CDR3 sequences, of which the top ten take up 7.3%. Source material: blood T cells: a sorted CD56 or NKG2C T cell subset, CD4+ or CD8+ T cells, or bulk PBMC T cells (not recorded which). The sequence was collected from a woman between 18 and 70 years old in good health.

CDR3 residues: CASSQDGREDYGYTF. The chain employs TRBV4-2 and TRBJ1-2. Looked up from germline, CDR1 is LGHNA and CDR2 is YNFKEQ. The CDR3 spans 15 residues.